The clone carrying this TCR beta chain came up once. Its antigen is currently unknown. Produced via immunoSEQ multiplex PCR; TCRdb's table is partial and in-frame only. Among some 150,000 clones listed, 92% were seen once. The record originates from a study of T cell responses to AZD1222 COVID-19 vaccine. Study-wide results and limits: Of the AZD1222 recipients, only five to seven were seropositive at baseline.

The CDR3 is 14 residues long. V lost 5 bases and J lost 5, with 12 bases in between. Germline loops: CDR1 LNHNV, CDR2 YYDKDF (reference sequence). This rearrangement joins TRBV15 to TRBJ2-2, with no clear D. The origin of this receptor is an adult who received the AZD1222 COVID-19 vaccine. The specimen comprised peripheral blood, sampled 28 days after the second AZD1222 dose. CDR3 coding DNA: TGTGCCACCAGCTTCAAAATAGCTACCGGGGAGCTGTTTTTT. Its translation: CATSFKIATGELFF.